Described below is a single TCR beta chain sequence and its context. This entry belongs to a study of blood T cell repertoires in COVID-19. TCRdb's copy holds only in-frame clones and misses some; the assay was immunoSEQ multiplex PCR. The data hold a few hundred thousand clones, with about 91% observed a single time. This clonotype originated in a woman in her fifties or sixties with COVID-19, enrolled during active disease. Sample: peripheral blood.

CDR3 sequence reads: CASGRQGSSTLTTNEKLFF. The DNA of the CDR3 is TGTGCCAGCGGGCGACAGGGTTCCTCCACTTTGACAACTAATGAAAAACTGTTTTTT. V is TRBV21-1 and J is TRBJ1-4; the table names TRBD1, a call not compared with the DNA. TRBV21-1 is a recognized pseudogene. CDR3 length: 19 residues.